This T cell receptor (beta chain) emerged from a study of blood T cell repertoires in COVID-19. The wider study: Sources were T cells, B-cell-depleted T cells, or PBMCs; the material itself was cDNA or gDNA.

In the study's own analysis: Reference gene primer amplification yielded estimated nucleated cell counts. Profiled with immunoSEQ multiplex PCR; TCRdb holds only in-frame clones, not every one. V, J and clone size are those of that table, while D and trimming were read from the DNA. Of 80,000 to 100,000 clones listed, approximately 86% are singletons. The CDR3 sequence is 15 residues long. Trimming shortened V by 0 bases and J by 5 bases, and 13 bases separated the two germline ends. The germline gives CDR1 LNHNV, CDR2 YYDKDF (reference sequence). Input material: peripheral blood. The sequence was collected from an older man with active or convalescent COVID-19. The V and J genes are TRBV15 and TRBJ1-1; D perhaps matches TRBD1 (5 bases). As DNA, the CDR3 is TGTGCCACCAGCAGAGATAAAGGGGCGGGGACTGAAGCTTTCTTT. Its translation: CATSRDKGAGTEAFF.